This TCR beta chain derives from a study of blood T cells in healthy people across ages. Findings of the study overall: CMV status of donors was not determined, possibly confounding expanded clonotype changes.

Each sample gave at least 7 million isolated PBMCs. Extraction of total RNA produced a minimum of 6 micrograms from each sample. A J-beta primer mix and a sample-barcoded 5' primer were used in a second PCR of about 7 to 12 cycles. TCRdb re-derived calls from the 5' RACE reads in MiXCR, one entry per CDR3 protein. The table records more than 550,000 distinct CDR3 sequences, 22% of them present only once. The CDR3 is 13 amino acids. Trimming took 2 bases from V and 0 from J, leaving 5 bases between them. Germline-derived CDR1 and CDR2 are DFQATT and SNEGSKA (reference sequence). Notes on this clonotype: The target antigen is unknown.

Material: blood. The chain recombines TRBV20-1 with TRBJ2-1; D is undetermined. The TCR sequence derives from a man aged 65-85 years in good health. This chain's CDR3 is CSARYISYNEQFF. The CDR3 region has the DNA TGCAGTGCTAGATACATCTCCTACAATGAGCAGTTCTTC.